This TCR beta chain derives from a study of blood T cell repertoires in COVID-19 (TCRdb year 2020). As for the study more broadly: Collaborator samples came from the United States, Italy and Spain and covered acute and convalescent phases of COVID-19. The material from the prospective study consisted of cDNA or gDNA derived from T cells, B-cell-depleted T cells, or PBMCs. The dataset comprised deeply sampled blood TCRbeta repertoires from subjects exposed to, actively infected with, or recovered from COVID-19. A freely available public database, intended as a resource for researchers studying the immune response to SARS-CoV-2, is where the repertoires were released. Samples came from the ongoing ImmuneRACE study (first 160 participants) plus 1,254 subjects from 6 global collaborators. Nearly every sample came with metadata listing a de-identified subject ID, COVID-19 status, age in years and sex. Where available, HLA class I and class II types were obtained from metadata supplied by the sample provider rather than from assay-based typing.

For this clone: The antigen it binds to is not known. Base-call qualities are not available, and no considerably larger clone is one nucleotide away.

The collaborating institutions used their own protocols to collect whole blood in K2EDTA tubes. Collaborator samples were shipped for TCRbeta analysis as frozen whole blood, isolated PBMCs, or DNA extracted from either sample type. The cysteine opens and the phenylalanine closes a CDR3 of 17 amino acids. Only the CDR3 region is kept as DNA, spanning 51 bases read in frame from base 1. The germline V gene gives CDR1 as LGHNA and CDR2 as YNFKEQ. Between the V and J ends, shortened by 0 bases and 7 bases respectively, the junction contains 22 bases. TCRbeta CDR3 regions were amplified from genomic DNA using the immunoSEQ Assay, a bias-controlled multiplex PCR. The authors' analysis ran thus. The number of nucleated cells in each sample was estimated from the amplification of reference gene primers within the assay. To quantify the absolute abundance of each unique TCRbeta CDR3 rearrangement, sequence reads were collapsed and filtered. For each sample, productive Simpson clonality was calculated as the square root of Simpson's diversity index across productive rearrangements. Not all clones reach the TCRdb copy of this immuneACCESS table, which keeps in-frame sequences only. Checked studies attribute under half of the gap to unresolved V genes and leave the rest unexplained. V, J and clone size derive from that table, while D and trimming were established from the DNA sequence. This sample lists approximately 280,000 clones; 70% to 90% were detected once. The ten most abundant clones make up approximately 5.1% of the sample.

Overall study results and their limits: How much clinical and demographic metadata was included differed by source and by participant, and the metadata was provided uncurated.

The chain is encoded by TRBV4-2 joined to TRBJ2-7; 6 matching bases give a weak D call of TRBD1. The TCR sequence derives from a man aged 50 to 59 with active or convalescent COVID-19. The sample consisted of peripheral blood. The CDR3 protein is CASSQERGHQGGFEQYF. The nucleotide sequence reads TGTGCCAGCAGCCAAGAGAGGGGACACCAAGGGGGTTTTGAGCAGTACTTC.